The 7 T cell receptor beta chains in this list originate from one sample, sequenced in a study of blood T cell repertoires in COVID-19. The assay was immunoSEQ multiplex PCR, and TCRdb's table has in-frame clones only and misses some. The data contain tens of thousands of clones, roughly 80% of them seen just once; the ten biggest clones take up about 13%. The sequencing sample was made of peripheral blood. All receptors derive from a woman of 80 years or more with acute or convalescent COVID-19.

J is TRBJ1-2 and V is TRBV7-9; D call uncertain. This CDR3 region has 13 residues. V lost 7 bases and J lost 0, with 9 bases in between. Per germline, CDR1 SEHNR and CDR2 FQNEAQ (reference sequence). This chain's CDR3 is CASNPEANYGYTF. For the CDR3, the DNA is TGTGCCAGCAACCCAGAGGCTAACTATGGCTACACCTTC.

The chain couples TRBV7-2 to TRBJ2-2, with TRBD2 identical over 8 bases. CDR3 size: 13 residues. The V gene's germline CDR1 is SGHTA and CDR2 FQGNSA. Trimming at V came to 8 bases and at J to 4 bases, leaving 3 bases not matched to a gene. CDR3 sequence (DNA): TGTGCCAGCCGGACTAGCCGCACCGGGGAGCTGTTTTTT. It is translated as CASRTSRTGELFF.

The genes are TRBV6-5 and TRBJ1-2; D remains ambiguous. From germline, CDR1 is MNHEY and CDR2 SVGAGI. The V end was cut by 5 bases, the J end by 2 bases, with 12 bases between. This CDR3 has 14 amino acids. The CDR3 is CASSRLTGNYGYTF. The CDR3 DNA reads as TGTGCCAGCAGTCGCCTGACGGGAAACTATGGCTACACCTTC.

The chain links TRBV28 to TRBJ1-5; a possible D gene is TRBD1 (5 bases). The CDR3 totals 17 residues. V gave up 4 bases and J gave up 0 bases, with 16 bases separating them. CDR1 is MDHEN, CDR2 SYDVKM, per germline. The CDR3 loop reads CASSSGGGIYSNQPQHF. The DNA of the CDR3 is TGTGCCAGCAGTTCCGGCGGGGGGATTTATAGCAATCAGCCCCAGCATTTT. Together with reference TRBV28 and TRBJ1-5, the CDR3 gives the full variable domain: DVKVTQSSRYLVKRTGEKVFLECVQDMDHENMFWYRQDPGLGLRLIYFSYDVKMKEKGDIPEGYSVSREKKERFSLILESASTNQTSMYLCASSSGGGIYSNQPQHFGDGTRLSIL.

This clone was detected only once. The V call is TRBV12-5, the J call TRBJ1-1; 10 positions agree with TRBD1. This CDR3 is 18 amino acids long. The germline CDR1 and CDR2 sequences are LGHNT and FRNRAP. Losses at the gene ends were 1 base for V and 8 bases for J; bases not matched to a gene: 16. CDR3 sequence reads: CASGLAISTDRGRLEAFF. In DNA, the CDR3 is TGTGCTAGTGGTTTGGCCATTAGCACGGACAGGGGGAGGTTAGAAGCTTTCTTT.

This clone came up once. This chain joins TRBV18 and TRBJ2-7, with D perhaps TRBD2 (5 bases). The CDR3 runs to 13 residues. Trimming pared 3 bases from V and 1 base from J, leaving 7 bases between. Germline V gene data show CDR1 as KGHSH and CDR2 as LQKENI. The CDR3 nucleotides are TGTGCCAGCTCACCCACTAGATCCTACGAGCAGTACTTC. Translation gives CASSPTRSYEQYF. The variable domain in full, with the rest retrieved from reference TRBV18 and TRBJ2-7, is NAGVMQNPRHLVRRRGQEARLRCSPMKGHSHVYWYRQLPEEGLKFMVYLQKENIIDESGMPKERFSAEFPKEGPSILRIQQVVRGDSAAYFCASSPTRSYEQYFGPGTRLTVT.

This chain joins TRBV2 and TRBJ1-2; no firm D call. The germline V gene has CDR1 SNHLY and CDR2 FYNNEI. This CDR3 is 11 amino acids long. Trimming shortened V by 3 bases and J by 4 bases, and 3 bases separated the two germline ends. The DNA for the CDR3 is TGTGCCAGCAGTGACAGCTATGGCTACACCTTC. This gives the protein CASSDSYGYTF.